Below, 24 T cell receptor beta chains from the same sample are listed, as sequenced in a study of tumor and adjacent non-tumor tissue in lung cancer. The library came from three nested PCR rounds adapted from ARM-PCR protocols. TCRdb reprocessed the multiplex PCR reads via MiXCR and lists one record per CDR3 protein. The table has 40,000 to 45,000 distinct CDR3 sequences, roughly three fifths seen once. The template was RNA from unsorted bulk tissue. This non-tumor lung sample came from over 3 cm beyond the tumor edge. Sequenced sample: distant non-tumor lung tissue. The source of these receptors is a woman aged 35 to 49 with non-small cell lung cancer.

As to this clonotype: Likely a read error: the CDR3 ends without its conserved phenylalanine or tryptophan. The chain is built from TRBV6-5 and TRBJ1-5; 7 nucleotides line up with TRBD1. The V gene's germline CDR1 is MNHEY and CDR2 SVGAGI. This CDR3 has 15 amino acids. The CDR3 DNA reads TGCGCCAGCAGTTCAACAACAGGGGTCGATCAGCCTCAGCATTTA. Residues: CASSSTTGVDQPQHL.

This clonotype was picked up many times. A much larger clonotype is one base distant, so this may be a read error. Lacking the conserved final phenylalanine or tryptophan, this CDR3 likely reflects a read error. CDR3 amino acids: CASSELYTQYS. The DNA for the CDR3 is TGTGCCAGCAGTGAACTATATACGCAGTATTCT. This sequence joins TRBV6-1 and TRBJ2-3; D call uncertain. Germline-derived CDR1 and CDR2 are MNHNS and SASEGT. This CDR3 spans 11 amino acids. The germline V and J ends were trimmed by 2 bases and 7 bases, with 4 bases remaining between them.

In this sample, this clonotype turned up many times. The J gene is TRBJ2-7, the V gene TRBV4-2; D is perhaps TRBD1 (7 bases). V was trimmed by 4 bases and J by 0 bases, leaving 10 bases between them. The germline gives CDR1 LGHNA, CDR2 YNFKEQ. The CDR3 length is 14 residues. CDR3 nucleotides: TGTGCCAGCAGCCCAGGGGGGAGCTCCTACGAGCAGTACTTC. It yields the protein CASSPGGSSYEQYF.

With regard to this clonotype: This could be a read error, since a much larger clone is one nucleotide away. The J gene is TRBJ2-1, the V gene TRBV30; possible D gene TRBD2, 5 bases. Germline V lookup: CDR1 GTSNPN, CDR2 SVGIG (reference sequence). The CDR3 has 13 residues. The CDR3 DNA reads as TGTGCCTGCTTAGCGAGGACCTACAATGAGCAGCTCTTC. The encoded protein is CACLARTYNEQLF. The full variable domain, with the rest looked up from reference TRBV30 and TRBJ2-1, is SQTIHQWPATLVQPVGSPLSLECTVEGTSNPNLYWYRQAAGRGLQLLFYSVGIGQISSEVPQNLSASRPQDRQFILSSKKLLLSDSGFYLCACLARTYNEQLFGPGTRLTVL.

This clonotype was recorded at least ten times. With a much larger clone just one base away, this may be a read error. The chain has TRBV29-1 and TRBJ2-7; 10 bases agree with TRBD1. The CDR3 loop spans 12 amino acids. Germline V CDR1 and CDR2: SQVTM, ANQGSEA. CDR3 bases: TGCAGCGTTGGGGCAACCGGGACAGGGGTTACTTTC. Its translation: CSVGATGTGVTF.

With respect to this clonotype: A read error may be the cause here, since a much bigger clone is one base away. The gene calls are TRBV5-4 and TRBJ2-2; maybe TRBD2 (6 bases). The V end lost 8 bases, the J end lost 1 base, and 9 bases lay between the germline ends. The length of the CDR3 is 13 residues. Germline values: CDR1 SGHNT, CDR2 YYREEE (reference sequence). This CDR3 is CARGGQNTGELFF. The CDR3 coding sequence is TGTGCCAGGGGAGGACAGAACACCGGGGAGCTGTTTTTT.

A word on this clonotype: The junction and the germline gene differ at one end; a read error may be behind it. The chain is built from TRBV11-3 and TRBJ2-1; TRBD2 is a possible D gene (6 bases). The CDR3 loop spans 15 amino acids. Germline CDR1 SGHNT, CDR2 YENEEA. CDR3 residues: CASSLGPGSNNEHFF. In DNA, the CDR3 is TGTGCCAGCAGCTTAGGGCCCGGGAGCAATAATGAGCATTTCTTC.

Points on this clonotype: One junction end disagrees with the germline gene, perhaps due to a read error. This chain's CDR3 is CASIPDGQGHDEQYF. In nucleotides, the CDR3 is TGTGCAAGCATCCCCGACGGACAGGGACACGACGAGCAGTACTTC. The chain carries TRBV11-2 and TRBJ2-7; TRBD1 agrees at 8 bases. CDR3 size: 15 residues. CDR1 and CDR2 from the germline V gene are SGHAT and FQNNGV.

In this sample, this clonotype turned up a few times. The chain couples TRBV20-1 to TRBJ1-2, with D tentatively TRBD1 (5 bases). The V end was cut by 0 bases, the J end by 7 bases, with 18 bases between. Germline CDR1 DFQATT, CDR2 SNEGSKA (reference sequence). The CDR3 consists of 15 residues. The CDR3 here is CSARDPKGAAGGYTF. Written as DNA, the CDR3 is TGCAGTGCTAGAGATCCCAAAGGGGCCGCGGGTGGCTACACCTTC.

CDR3 loop: CAISEPEEGDTQYF. CDR3 sequence (DNA): TGTGCCATCAGTGAGCCGGAGGAAGGAGATACGCAGTATTTT. The chain employs TRBV10-3 and TRBJ2-3; tentative D call: TRBD2 (5 bases). Germline V gives CDR1 ENHRY, CDR2 SYGVKD. The germline V and J ends were trimmed by 2 bases and 5 bases, with 11 bases remaining between them. The CDR3 runs to 14 residues.

This clonotype showed up many times. The chain recombines TRBV6-5 with TRBJ1-4, with D possibly being TRBD1 (6 bases). V was shortened by 2 bases and J by 2 bases, with 9 bases between the two germline ends. The length of the CDR3 is 15 residues. Germline CDR1 MNHEY, CDR2 SVGAGI. The CDR3 bases are TGTGCCAGCAGTTACGGGGGGCCTACTAATGAAAAACTGTTTTTT. It translates to CASSYGGPTNEKLFF.

As to this clonotype: Given a much more abundant clone one base away, this may be a read error. DNA of the CDR3: TGCAGTACTAGAGATCCGGGGCTCACCTACGAGCAATACTTC. Translating it yields CSTRDPGLTYEQYF. V is TRBV20-1 and J is TRBJ2-7, with D perhaps being TRBD1 or TRBD2 (5 bases each). Per the germline V gene, CDR1 is DFQATT and CDR2 is SNEGSKA (reference sequence). This CDR3 spans 14 amino acids.

This CDR3 reads CAIRARGPSYNEQFF. The CDR3 nucleotides are TGTGCCATCAGGGCTAGAGGGCCATCCTACAATGAGCAGTTCTTC. The chain joins TRBV6-5 to TRBJ2-1, with D possibly being TRBD1 or TRBD2 (5 bases each). CDR1 is MNHEY and CDR2 is SVGAGI in the germline V gene. The CDR3 consists of 15 residues. Trimming pared 10 bases from V and 1 base from J, leaving 17 bases between.

Details on this clonotype: Germline and junction disagree at one end, which may indicate a read error. The chain couples TRBV5-5 to TRBJ2-7, with 7 bases lining up with TRBD1. The CDR3 loop spans 14 amino acids. Germline loops: CDR1 SGHKS, CDR2 YYEKEE (reference sequence). The CDR3 is CTIKPGTDSYERYF. DNA for the CDR3: TGTACCATCAAGCCCGGGACAGACTCCTACGAGCGGTACTTC.

This clonotype came up a few times. A read error may explain this, as a much larger clone is one base away. This chain uses TRBV4-1 with TRBJ2-7; 7 positions agree with TRBD1. CDR3 length: 15 amino acids. Germline loops: CDR1 MGHRA, CDR2 YSYEKL. The trim removed 1 base at V and 3 bases at J, leaving 6 bases unmatched. The CDR3 protein is CASSQGTGVYYEQYV. Here the CDR3 DNA reads TGCGCCAGCAGCCAAGGAACAGGGGTTTACTACGAGCAGTACGTC.

As for this clonotype: A junction end diverges from the germline sequence, so it may reflect a read error. The chain combines TRBV10-2 with TRBJ2-7, with D maybe TRBD2 (5 bases). The CDR3 contains 12 residues. CDR1 and CDR2 from the germline V gene are WSHSY and SAAADI. CDR3 residues: CATTERAYEQYF. CDR3 in DNA: TGCGCCACCACCGAGAGGGCCTACGAGCAGTATTTC.

As concerns this clonotype: A read error may account for a junction end that differs from germline. The rearrangement links TRBV20-1 to TRBJ2-7; TRBD2 is a possible D gene (5 bases). Germline V gives CDR1 DFQATT, CDR2 SNEGSKA (reference sequence). The CDR3 contains 13 residues. The CDR3 here is CSAIPGGSYEKHF. The CDR3 DNA reads as TGTAGTGCTATCCCTGGAGGCTCCTACGAGAAGCACTTC.

J is TRBJ2-1 and V is TRBV11-3, with D maybe TRBD1 (6 bases). CDR1 is SGHNT, CDR2 YENEEA, per germline. This CDR3 spans 14 amino acids. The germline V and J ends were trimmed by 8 bases and 6 bases, with 17 bases remaining between them. CDR3 coding DNA: TGTGCCAGCTGCCCCGTACAGGGTGGCAATGAGCAGTTCTTC. Translating it yields CASCPVQGGNEQFF.

A few counts support this clonotype. A read error may explain this, as a much larger clone is one base away. The CDR3 loop reads CAGSYGQGSYTF. The CDR3, as DNA: TGTGCCGGCAGTTACGGACAGGGGAGCTACACCTTC. The rearrangement links TRBV28 to TRBJ1-2; TRBD1 aligns across 9 bases. Germline CDR1 is MDHEN and CDR2 is SYDVKM. The CDR3 spans 12 residues.

This clonotype was observed many times. This chain uses TRBV30 with TRBJ2-3; D remains unclear. CDR3 length equals 13 residues. Germline CDR1 reads GTSNPN; CDR2 reads SVGIG (reference sequence). V lost 1 base to trimming and J lost 4 bases, with 9 bases between them. In nucleotides, the CDR3 is TGTGCCTGGAGTGATAGTTGGGCAGATACGCAGTATTTT. It is translated as CAWSDSWADTQYF.

As to this clonotype: At one boundary the junction diverges from the germline segment, which might be a read error. The chain carries TRBV11-2 and TRBJ1-6; D is possibly TRBD1 (6 bases). The CDR3 consists of 17 residues. Germline loops: CDR1 SGHAT, CDR2 FQNNGV. The CDR3 bases are TGTGCCGGCAGCTCAACATTAGGGACATACCGGAGCTCACCCCTCCACTTT. As protein: CAGSSTLGTYRSSPLHF.

This rearrangement joins TRBV12-3 or TRBV12-4 to TRBJ2-1, with 14 bases identical to TRBD2. Trimming at V came to 10 bases and at J to 13 bases, leaving 9 bases not matched to a gene. CDR3 size: 13 residues. CDR3 residues: CAIRGTSGSRQFF. The CDR3 bases are TGTGCCATTAGGGGGACTAGCGGGAGCCGACAGTTCTTC.

By share, this clonotype ranks as medium-sized. The chain carries TRBV11-2 and TRBJ2-1; D not resolved. CDR3 length: 15 amino acids. V was cut by 1 base and J by 7 bases, with 14 bases left in between. From germline, CDR1 is SGHAT and CDR2 FQNNGV. The chain's CDR3 is CASSLVRTVRNEQFF. The CDR3 coding sequence is TGTGCCAGCAGCTTAGTCAGGACCGTCCGGAATGAGCAGTTCTTC.

A word on this clonotype: The conserved final phenylalanine or tryptophan is absent from the CDR3, which likely points to a read error. V gene TRBV11-2 combines with J gene TRBJ1-1, with TRBD1 matching 8 bases. CDR3 length equals 16 residues. Germline loops: CDR1 SGHAT, CDR2 FQNNGV. The CDR3 nucleotides are TGTGCCAGCAGCGGGACAGGAGGGATCTTGAACGCTGAAGCTTTCCTT. Amino acid sequence: CASSGTGGILNAEAFL.